The 20 T cell receptor beta chains reported below all come from one sample, sequenced in a study of T-cell memory formation after mild COVID-19. TCRdb itself ran the 5' RACE reads through MiXCR, one entry per CDR3 protein. Of 190,000 or so distinct CDR3 sequences listed, 10% to 13% are singletons. The specimen sequenced was PBMCs or a T cell subset sorted from them (not recorded which). Receptor source: a man between 18 and 35 years old who had mild COVID-19 (a few samples of this study predate the infection). Cell type and time point are not known.

This clonotype was picked up many times. The CDR3 here is CASSQQGPRGDTQYF. DNA for the CDR3: TGTGCCAGCAGTCAACAGGGTCCAAGGGGAGATACGCAGTATTTT. V is TRBV12-3 or TRBV12-4 and J is TRBJ2-3; D might be TRBD1 (6 bases). V was pared by 5 bases and J by 5 bases, with 17 bases between. CDR3 length: 15 residues.

This clonotype was seen more than once but under ten times. The chain recombines TRBV7-2 with TRBJ2-2, with D possibly being TRBD2 (6 bases). In germline, CDR1 is SGHTA, CDR2 FQGNSA. The CDR3 consists of 14 residues. V was clipped by 5 bases and J by 3 bases, with 10 bases between them. Here the CDR3 reads CASSRGVDTGELFF. CDR3 in DNA: TGTGCCAGCAGCCGCGGGGTTGACACCGGGGAGCTGTTTTTT. The full variable domain, completed using reference TRBV7-2 and TRBJ2-2, is GAGVSQSPSNKVTEKGKDVELRCDPISGHTALYWYRQSLGQGLEFLIYFQGNSAPDKSGLPSDRFSAERTGGSVSTLTIQRTQQEDSAVYLCASSRGVDTGELFFGEGSRLTVL.

This clonotype was seen a few times. The chain employs TRBV5-1 and TRBJ1-2, with D unresolved. CDR1 and CDR2 (germline): SGHRS, YFSETQ. The CDR3 loop spans 14 amino acids. The germline V and J ends were trimmed by 4 bases and 2 bases, with 12 bases remaining between them. DNA of the CDR3: TGCGCCAGCAGCCTGGAGGGTGGCAACTATGGCTACACCTTC. This sequence encodes CASSLEGGNYGYTF.

The rearrangement uses TRBV5-1 and TRBJ1-1, with D perhaps matching TRBD1 (5 bases). The CDR3 runs to 15 residues. Trimming shortened V by 2 bases and J by 4 bases, and 15 bases separated the two germline ends. Per germline, CDR1 SGHRS and CDR2 YFSETQ. The CDR3 here is CASSLSGGESTEAFF. CDR3 bases: TGCGCCAGCAGCTTAAGTGGGGGGGAATCCACTGAAGCTTTCTTT.

The chain employs TRBV7-6 and TRBJ2-7; D is undetermined. This CDR3 has 12 amino acids. Germline CDR1 and CDR2: SGHVS and FNYEAQ. The V and J ends lost 4 bases and 0 bases respectively, with 4 bases between them. The CDR3 loop is CASSSFSYEQYF. For the CDR3, the DNA is TGTGCCAGCAGCTCCTTCTCCTACGAGCAGTACTTC.

This sequence joins TRBV29-1 and TRBJ1-1; no reliable D call. The CDR3 extends over 12 amino acids. V was clipped by 6 bases and J by 6 bases, with 14 bases between them. Germline V gene data show CDR1 as SQVTM and CDR2 as ANQGSEA. The CDR3 sequence is CSVDRLGSEAFF. CDR3 nucleotide sequence: TGCAGCGTCGACCGGTTGGGGTCTGAAGCTTTCTTT.

This clonotype was seen many times. The J gene is TRBJ1-1, the V gene TRBV18; D unclear. The V end lost 5 bases, the J end lost 4 bases, and 14 bases lay between the germline ends. CDR3 size: 14 residues. Germline-derived CDR1 and CDR2 are KGHSH and LQKENI. CDR3 nucleotides: TGTGCCAGCTCAGGCCTTGAGGGAGGCACTGAAGCTTTCTTT. It codes for CASSGLEGGTEAFF.

This clonotype was counted only a few times. This chain links TRBV18 with TRBJ2-1; 7 bases match TRBD1. The V gene end was trimmed by 4 bases and the J gene end by 1 base; junction bases not matched to a gene: 4. Germline loops: CDR1 KGHSH, CDR2 LQKENI. The CDR3 spans 15 residues. The CDR3 nucleotides are TGTGCCAGCTCACGAGCGACAGGGTCCTACAATGAGCAGTTCTTC. It codes for CASSRATGSYNEQFF.

This clonotype has a handful of counts. The chain links TRBV20-1 to TRBJ1-1, with unresolved D. Germline loops: CDR1 DFQATT, CDR2 SNEGSKA (reference sequence). CDR3 size: 13 residues. Deletions cut 6 bases from V and 4 bases from J, with 15 bases between. DNA for the CDR3: TGCAGTGCGATGGCGGGGTCCGGCACTGAAGCTTTCTTT. It translates to CSAMAGSGTEAFF.

This sequence joins TRBV3-1 and TRBJ1-5, with D perhaps TRBD1 (5 bases). Per the germline V gene, CDR1 is LGHDT and CDR2 is YNNKEL (reference sequence). Between the trimmed V and J ends, which lost 4 bases and 5 bases, there was a span of 12 bases. The CDR3 covers 14 residues. The CDR3, as DNA: TGTGCCAGCAGCCTCGTAGGGGCGGATCAGCCCCAGCATTTT. Translation gives CASSLVGADQPQHF.

This sequence joins TRBV11-2 and TRBJ2-1; 12 nucleotides line up with TRBD2. Germline CDR1 is SGHAT and CDR2 is FQNNGV. The junction had 9 bases not matched to a gene; V was cut back by 1 base and J by 8 bases. This CDR3 spans 17 amino acids. The CDR3 loop reads CASSLVALAGGPHEQFF. DNA of the CDR3: TGTGCCAGCAGCTTAGTCGCGCTAGCGGGGGGGCCTCATGAGCAGTTCTTC. The entire variable domain, with the rest obtained from reference TRBV11-2 and TRBJ2-1, is as follows: EAGVAQSPRYKIIEKRQSVAFWCNPISGHATLYWYQQILGQGPKLLIQFQNNGVVDDSQLPKDRFSAERLKGVDSTLKIQPAKLEDSAVYLCASSLVALAGGPHEQFFGPGTRLTVL.

This clonotype came up a few times. V and J are TRBV6-2 or TRBV6-3 and TRBJ2-7; D possibly corresponds to TRBD1 (5 bases). Deletions cut 4 bases from V and 4 bases from J, with 11 bases between. The CDR3 covers 13 residues. Germline V gene data show CDR1 as MNHEY and CDR2 as SVGEGT. The CDR3 DNA reads TGTGCCAGCAGTTCTCGTCAGGGATACGAGCAGTACTTC. Translated: CASSSRQGYEQYF.

CDR3: CASRRDSSYNEQFF. The CDR3 DNA sequence: TGCGCCAGCAGAAGGGATAGCTCCTACAATGAGCAGTTCTTC. The chain couples TRBV5-1 to TRBJ2-1; D is ambiguous. The ends were cut back, 5 bases at V and 0 bases at J, with 9 bases in the middle. CDR3 length equals 14 residues. Germline V gives CDR1 SGHRS, CDR2 YFSETQ.

The chain joins TRBV9 to TRBJ1-3, with TRBD1 as a possible D gene (5 bases). V lost 4 bases to trimming and J lost 2 bases, with 13 bases between them. The CDR3 is 15 residues long. CDR1 SGDLS and CDR2 YYNGEE come from the germline V gene. The CDR3 is CASSSQGFAGNTIYF. The CDR3 DNA reads TGTGCCAGCAGCAGCCAGGGTTTTGCTGGAAACACCATATATTTT.

V gene TRBV20-1 combines with J gene TRBJ2-2; D gene unclear. V was pared by 0 bases and J by 3 bases, with 14 bases between. The CDR3 sequence is 16 residues long. Germline V CDR1 and CDR2: DFQATT, SNEGSKA (reference sequence). The CDR3 region is CSARDRRRADTGELFF. The CDR3 nucleotides read TGCAGTGCTAGAGATCGACGAAGGGCCGACACCGGGGAGCTGTTTTTT.

This clonotype showed up just a few times. The V gene is TRBV7-9, the J gene TRBJ1-6; D remains unclear. V dropped 3 bases and J dropped 5 bases, with 8 bases sitting between them. The germline gives CDR1 SEHNR, CDR2 FQNEAQ (reference sequence). The CDR3 runs 14 residues. The DNA for the CDR3 is TGTGCCAGCAGCTTGTGGCAGAATAATTCACCCCTCCACTTT. Its protein is CASSLWQNNSPLHF.

V and J are TRBV10-3 and TRBJ1-3; D possibly corresponds to TRBD1 (6 bases). The CDR3 spans 16 residues. Trimming cost V 3 bases and J 2 bases, with 14 bases left between them. CDR1 and CDR2 from the germline V gene are ENHRY and SYGVKD. The CDR3 sequence: CAISDRGGPPGNTIYF. DNA for the CDR3: TGTGCCATCAGTGATAGGGGGGGGCCCCCTGGAAACACCATATATTTT.

This clonotype was counted a few times. The CDR3, as DNA: TGCGCCAGCAGCCAAGAGGTACCCCCGGGGAGCAATCAGCCCCAGCATTTT. Translated, it gives CASSQEVPPGSNQPQHF. The chain recombines TRBV4-1 with TRBJ1-5; unclear D gene. Trimming removed 0 bases at V and 1 base at J, with 13 bases between. The CDR3 has 17 amino acids. Germline V gives CDR1 MGHRA, CDR2 YSYEKL.

The table lists this clonotype with many counts. The CDR3 spells CASSRDRAGYEQYF. CDR3 nucleotide sequence: TGTGCCAGCAGCCGGGACAGGGCAGGCTACGAGCAGTACTTC. The chain employs TRBV7-2 and TRBJ2-7, with 9 bases fitting TRBD1. Germline CDR1 SGHTA, CDR2 FQGNSA. The CDR3 covers 14 residues. Trimming took 5 bases from V and 3 from J; bases not matched to a gene: 5. Full variable domain (outside the CDR3, taken from reference TRBV7-2 and TRBJ2-7): GAGVSQSPSNKVTEKGKDVELRCDPISGHTALYWYRQSLGQGLEFLIYFQGNSAPDKSGLPSDRFSAERTGGSVSTLTIQRTQQEDSAVYLCASSRDRAGYEQYFGPGTRLTVT.

This CDR3 is CASSFTHGPYNEQFF. The CDR3 DNA reads as TGCGCCAGCAGCTTCACACACGGACCGTACAATGAGCAGTTCTTC. The chain is built from TRBV5-1 and TRBJ2-1; D remains unclear. From germline, CDR1 is SGHRS and CDR2 YFSETQ. The CDR3 length is 15 residues. The V and J ends lost 2 bases and 4 bases respectively, with 13 bases between them. The full variable domain, with the rest looked up from reference TRBV5-1 and TRBJ2-1, is KAGVTQTPRYLIKTRGQQVTLSCSPISGHRSVSWYQQTPGQGLQFLFEYFSETQRNKGNFPGRFSGRQFSNSRSEMNVSTLELGDSALYLCASSFTHGPYNEQFFGPGTRLTVL.